These 21 T cell receptor beta chains share one sample of origin, sequenced in a study of cytomegalovirus exposure and HLA in healthy donors. Repertoires were generated with immunoSEQ multiplex PCR, while TCRdb's copy carries only in-frame clones and drops some. This table has about 98,000 clones, roughly 85% appearing once. The specimen was PBMCs. These receptors were collected from a woman in her 30s in good health and CMV-seronegative.

This clone was seen a single time. This chain joins TRBV13 and TRBJ2-2; possible D gene TRBD2, 6 bases. Germline-derived CDR1 and CDR2 are PRHDT and FYEKMQ (reference sequence). Between the trimmed V and J ends, which lost 5 bases and 5 bases, there was a span of 18 bases. The CDR3 totals 16 residues. CDR3: CASSRLLAGGTGELFF. The CDR3 DNA reads as TGTGCCAGCAGCAGACTACTAGCAGGTGGAACCGGGGAGCTGTTTTTT.

This clone was detected only a few times. The chain couples TRBV18 to TRBJ1-6, with D uncertain. The CDR3 totals 15 residues. CDR1 is KGHSH, CDR2 LQKENI, per germline. Trimming stripped 3 bases from V and 6 bases from J, with 12 bases between. The CDR3 DNA reads TGTGCCAGCTCACCTGAGGTACGGGGTAATTCACCCCTCCACTTT. The encoded protein is CASSPEVRGNSPLHF.

This chain uses TRBV5-1 with TRBJ1-1; tentative D call: TRBD1 (5 bases). The germline CDR1 and CDR2 sequences are SGHRS and YFSETQ. The CDR3 has 12 amino acids. Trimming pared 7 bases from V and 4 bases from J, leaving 11 bases between. This CDR3 reads CASGRQITEAFF. CDR3 coding DNA: TGCGCCAGCGGCCGACAGATCACTGAAGCTTTCTTT.

This clone was picked up one time. The chain is built from TRBV5-4 and TRBJ2-1; D uncertain. The CDR3 contains 14 residues. Trimming stripped 3 bases from V and 7 bases from J, with 14 bases between. Germline CDR1 is SGHNT and CDR2 is YYREEE (reference sequence). CDR3 loop: CASSSGVTGNEQFF. The CDR3 DNA reads TGTGCCAGCAGCTCTGGAGTTACTGGTAATGAGCAGTTCTTC.

CDR3 DNA: TGTGCCAGTACCCTAAGGGGGACCGGGGAGCTGTTTTTT. Encoded protein: CASTLRGTGELFF. The rearrangement uses TRBV19 and TRBJ2-2, with D possibly matching TRBD1 (6 bases). The ends were cut back, 7 bases at V and 5 bases at J, with 11 bases in the middle. This CDR3 region has 13 residues. The germline V gene encodes CDR1 LNHDA and CDR2 SQIVND (reference sequence).

The chain combines TRBV19 with TRBJ2-2; TRBD1 matches at 9 bases. Germline V gene sequence: CDR1 LNHDA, CDR2 SQIVND (reference sequence). Trimming removed 6 bases from V and 5 bases from J; junction bases left unmatched: 7. The CDR3 is 15 residues long. The CDR3 DNA is TGTGCCAGTAGAGACCGGACAGGGGAAACCGGGGAGCTGTTTTTT. It specifies CASRDRTGETGELFF.

The chain recombines TRBV29-1 with TRBJ2-1; a possible D gene is TRBD2 (6 bases). CDR1 is SQVTM, CDR2 ANQGSEA, per germline. Deletions cut 1 base from V and 0 bases from J, with 19 bases between. This CDR3 contains 18 residues. The CDR3 loop reads CSVEGGVWRGVSYNEQFF. Here the CDR3 DNA reads TGCAGCGTTGAAGGGGGTGTGTGGCGGGGTGTCTCCTACAATGAGCAGTTCTTC.

This clone was seen only once. This rearrangement joins TRBV5-1 to TRBJ1-4; D is possibly TRBD1 (5 bases). Trimming took 5 bases from V and 0 from J, leaving 11 bases between them. Germline lookup yields CDR1 SGHRS and CDR2 YFSETQ. The CDR3 runs to 15 residues. CDR3 in DNA: TGCGCCAGCAGGCGGGGCATTGCAACTAATGAAAAACTGTTTTTT. Its translation is CASRRGIATNEKLFF.

The V and J genes are TRBV18 and TRBJ1-2; the match to TRBD1 covers 11 bases. The germline CDR1 and CDR2 sequences are KGHSH and LQKENI. The ends lost 6 bases at V and 4 bases at J; junction bases unmatched: 10. The CDR3 covers 16 residues. The CDR3 DNA sequence: TGTGCCAGCTCCCCTCTAGGACAGGGGGCGGCCTATGGCTACACCTTC. Its translation: CASSPLGQGAAYGYTF.

This clone was detected a few times. The chain uses TRBV19 and TRBJ2-5; possibly TRBD2 for D (7 bases). Germline CDR1 and CDR2: LNHDA and SQIVND (reference sequence). CDR3 size: 16 residues. V shed 3 bases and J shed 6 bases, with 20 bases lying between them. The CDR3 nucleotides read TGTGCCAGTAGTATCCCCCGGGGCAGGGGAGGGAAGACCCAGTACTTC. The encoded protein is CASSIPRGRGGKTQYF.

This clone was observed a few times. The chain employs TRBV7-8 and TRBJ2-7, with unresolved D. This CDR3 spans 14 amino acids. The germline CDR1 and CDR2 sequences are SGHVS and FQNEAQ. The V end was cut by 5 bases, the J end by 3 bases, with 14 bases between. This CDR3 reads CASSERRVSYEQYF. Here the CDR3 DNA reads TGTGCCAGCAGCGAACGACGGGTAAGCTACGAGCAGTACTTC.

The chain carries TRBV5-1 and TRBJ2-1; 15 bases are a match to TRBD2. The CDR3 is 16 residues long. From germline, CDR1 is SGHRS and CDR2 YFSETQ. V shed 2 bases and J 4 bases; nucleotides not matched to a gene: 1. The CDR3: CASSFGLAGGYNEQFF. As DNA, the CDR3 is TGCGCCAGCAGCTTCGGACTAGCGGGGGGGTACAATGAGCAGTTCTTC.

The V call is TRBV11-2, the J call TRBJ2-5; 8 nucleotides match TRBD1. The CDR3 is made up of 16 amino acids. The germline V gene encodes CDR1 SGHAT and CDR2 FQNNGV. The junction had 8 bases not matched to a gene; V was cut back by 4 bases and J by 1 base. As DNA, the CDR3 is TGTGCCAGCAGCTCGCCTGACAGGGGCTTCCAAGAGACCCAGTACTTC. This gives the protein CASSSPDRGFQETQYF.

The table lists this clone with a count of one. V and J are TRBV7-9 and TRBJ2-1; no firm D call. The CDR3 is 11 amino acids. V was cut by 3 bases and J by 5 bases, with 2 bases left in between. Germline V CDR1 and CDR2: SEHNR, FQNEAQ (reference sequence). This CDR3 reads CASSFDNEQFF. CDR3 DNA sequence: TGTGCCAGCAGCTTCGACAATGAGCAGTTCTTC.

The chain employs TRBV7-8 and TRBJ2-3; 11 bases align to TRBD2. The CDR3 spans 20 residues. Germline CDR1 and CDR2: SGHVS and FQNEAQ. Trimming took 0 bases from V and 1 from J; bases not matched to a gene: 12. CDR3 region: CASSLAKVAGGLVGTDTQYF. CDR3 coding DNA: TGTGCCAGCAGCTTAGCGAAGGTAGCGGGGGGGCTAGTAGGCACAGATACGCAGTATTTT.

This clone was seen only a few times. This chain connects TRBV28 to TRBJ1-5; TRBD1 matches at 10 bases. Germline CDR1 reads MDHEN; CDR2 reads SYDVKM. V gave up 8 bases and J gave up 5 bases; unmatched junction bases: 9. This CDR3 comprises 15 residues. The CDR3 here is CASGQRQGAYQPQHF. CDR3 in DNA: TGTGCCAGCGGACAAAGACAGGGGGCCTATCAGCCCCAGCATTTT. The complete variable domain, with remaining parts taken from reference TRBV28 and TRBJ1-5, reads DVKVTQSSRYLVKRTGEKVFLECVQDMDHENMFWYRQDPGLGLRLIYFSYDVKMKEKGDIPEGYSVSREKKERFSLILESASTNQTSMYLCASGQRQGAYQPQHFGDGTRLSIL.

The CDR3 bases are TGTGCCAGCACCCCAGGGGGATGGAGCGGCTACACCTTC. Translation: CASTPGGWSGYTF. V is TRBV2 and J is TRBJ1-2, with 7 bases aligning to TRBD1. V trimming: 7 bases; J trimming: 8 bases; junction bases outside the gene matches: 10. The CDR3 totals 13 residues. Germline assignment: CDR1 SNHLY and CDR2 FYNNEI.

The rearrangement links TRBV28 to TRBJ1-2; no clear D gene. The CDR3 contains 12 residues. Trimming cost V 10 bases and J 4 bases, with 13 bases left between them. Looked up from germline, CDR1 is MDHEN and CDR2 is SYDVKM. In DNA, the CDR3 is TGTGCCACCACGGTACCGGGCTATGGCTACACCTTC. Residues: CATTVPGYGYTF.

The chain couples TRBV5-8 to TRBJ2-1; D is possibly TRBD2 (6 bases). In germline, CDR1 is SGHTS, CDR2 YDEGEE. V was pared by 2 bases and J by 8 bases, with 17 bases between. The CDR3 is made up of 15 amino acids. The CDR3 reads CASSFLGGSFDEQFF. Written as DNA, the CDR3 is TGTGCCAGCAGCTTCCTGGGGGGTTCCTTCGATGAGCAGTTCTTC.

The CDR3 DNA follows: TGTGCCAGCAGAAGGGGACAGCTTAATGAAAAACTGTTTTTT. It encodes CASRRGQLNEKLFF. The genes are TRBV6-5 and TRBJ1-4; 7 nucleotides agree with TRBD1. V lost 6 bases, J lost 4 bases, and 5 bases stayed unmatched. Per the germline V gene, CDR1 is MNHEY and CDR2 is SVGAGI. This CDR3 is built from 14 residues.

This rearrangement joins TRBV6-5 to TRBJ1-1; perhaps TRBD1 as D (5 bases). V lost 0 bases and J lost 8, with 16 bases in between. Germline values: CDR1 MNHEY, CDR2 SVGAGI. This CDR3 region has 15 residues. The CDR3 is CASSYSSFTGREAFF. CDR3 DNA sequence: TGTGCCAGCAGTTACTCGAGTTTCACAGGCCGGGAAGCTTTCTTT.